The 30 T cell receptor beta chains below come from one sample, sequenced in a study of shared clonotypes between healthy human individuals. The method was immunoSEQ multiplex PCR; TCRdb's version includes in-frame clones alone and lacks a portion of them. The sample lists roughly 2,300,000 clones, just under 95% occurring once. Material: naive CD4+ T cells from PBMCs. As for subset: CD45RA+ positively selected. These receptors were obtained from a man aged 18 to 30 in good health. Some clones in this sample may be carry-over from other donors' samples.

The V and J genes are TRBV10-3 and TRBJ2-3; 9 bases fit TRBD2. The CDR3 has 16 residues. Germline values: CDR1 ENHRY, CDR2 SYGVKD. V lost 3 bases to trimming and J lost 0 bases; unmatched junction nucleotides: 4. The CDR3 sequence: CAISEPSGASTDTQYF. The CDR3 bases are TGTGCCATCAGTGAACCTAGCGGGGCTAGCACAGATACGCAGTATTTT.

The chain uses TRBV9 and TRBJ2-7, with 10 bases matching TRBD2. The CDR3 sequence is 14 residues long. The germline V gene encodes CDR1 SGDLS and CDR2 YYNGEE. The V segment lost 4 bases and the J segment 5 bases; nucleotides outside the gene matches: 6. This CDR3 reads CASSPLLAGDEQYF. CDR3 coding DNA: TGTGCCAGCAGCCCCCTCCTAGCGGGAGACGAGCAGTACTTC.

The genes are TRBV7-9 and TRBJ2-7; 7 nucleotides agree with TRBD2. V was pared by 5 bases and J by 5 bases, with 18 bases of the junction left unmatched. Germline-derived CDR1 and CDR2 are SEHNR and FQNEAQ (reference sequence). This CDR3 contains 17 residues. The CDR3 sequence is CASSPWDRAKGRDEQYF. CDR3 sequence (DNA): TGTGCCAGCAGCCCCTGGGATCGGGCCAAGGGGAGGGACGAGCAGTACTTC.

Turning to this clone: Other DNA variants within this sample encode the same CDR3. DNA for the CDR3: TGTGCCAGCTCACCATCCGGGGAGCTGTTTTTT. This gives the protein CASSPSGELFF. The genes are TRBV18 and TRBJ2-2; no definite D call. The germline V and J ends were trimmed by 2 bases and 6 bases, with 1 base remaining between them. CDR1 is KGHSH, CDR2 LQKENI, per germline. This CDR3 is 11 amino acids long.

The gene calls are TRBV2 and TRBJ2-7, with TRBD2 matching 13 bases. The germline gives CDR1 SNHLY, CDR2 FYNNEI. J gave up 6 bases and V 6 bases, and 5 bases lay outside the gene matches. CDR3 length equals 14 residues. Here the CDR3 reads CASSWGLAGSEQYF. CDR3 bases: TGTGCCAGCAGCTGGGGACTAGCGGGATCCGAGCAGTACTTC.

The V call is TRBV19, the J call TRBJ1-1; TRBD1 is a possible D gene (5 bases). Trimming removed 8 bases at V and 5 bases at J, with 15 bases between. CDR3 length: 13 amino acids. Per the germline V gene, CDR1 is LNHDA and CDR2 is SQIVND (reference sequence). This chain's CDR3 is CASLRPGETEAFF. In nucleotides, the CDR3 is TGTGCCAGTCTCCGGCCGGGGGAGACTGAAGCTTTCTTT.

The chain recombines TRBV5-4 with TRBJ2-3; 7 bases match TRBD2. CDR1 and CDR2 (germline): SGHNT, YYREEE (reference sequence). CDR3 length: 15 residues. With 4 bases clipped from V and 4 bases from J, the junction kept 9 bases outside the gene matches. The chain's CDR3 is CASSHGSGRADTQYF. The CDR3 bases are TGTGCCAGCAGCCATGGTAGCGGGCGCGCAGATACGCAGTATTTT.

The J gene is TRBJ2-7, the V gene TRBV4-1, with D tentatively TRBD1 or TRBD2 (5 bases each). CDR3 size: 16 residues. The ends were cut back, 1 base at V and 5 bases at J, with 18 bases in the middle. Germline V gene sequence: CDR1 MGHRA, CDR2 YSYEKL. The CDR3 nucleotides are TGCGCCAGCAGCCAAGGGTTGGGACGGACCCTGAACGAGCAGTACTTC. Translated, it gives CASSQGLGRTLNEQYF.

Concerning this clone itself: Different DNA sequences within this sample yield the same CDR3. The chain is built from TRBV20-1 and TRBJ1-2; D remains unclear. The CDR3 sequence is 11 residues long. Per germline, CDR1 DFQATT and CDR2 SNEGSKA (reference sequence). Trimming took 1 base from V and 5 from J, leaving 5 bases between them. CDR3 nucleotide sequence: TGCAGTGCTAGAGGGACGTATGGCTACACCTTC. Residues: CSARGTYGYTF.

The V and J genes are TRBV5-6 and TRBJ1-4; D remains unclear. V lost 1 base, J lost 6 bases, and 10 bases lay in between. This CDR3 is 14 amino acids long. The V gene's germline CDR1 is SGHDT and CDR2 YYEEEE. As DNA, the CDR3 is TGTGCCAGCAGCTTGATGATCGTGGATGAAAAACTGTTTTTT. Its translation: CASSLMIVDEKLFF.

The chain is built from TRBV6-1 and TRBJ2-7; D remains ambiguous. CDR1 and CDR2 (germline): MNHNS, SASEGT. V lost 5 bases, J lost 0 bases, and 11 bases lay in between. The CDR3 loop spans 14 amino acids. CDR3 sequence (DNA): TGTGCCAGCAGTTTAGACCCGAGCTCCTACGAGCAGTACTTC. Protein: CASSLDPSSYEQYF.

V is TRBV11-2 and J is TRBJ2-2; D unclear. CDR3 size: 14 residues. Germline V gene sequence: CDR1 SGHAT, CDR2 FQNNGV. V gave up 3 bases and J gave up 6 bases, with 11 bases separating them. The CDR3 DNA sequence: TGTGCCAGCAGCTTCGCTACTTTCTCCGGGGAGCTGTTTTTT. It specifies CASSFATFSGELFF.

The CDR3 coding sequence is TGTGCCAGCAGCTCAGAAAGCGGGAGCTGGGCCGGGGAGCTGTTTTTT. It encodes CASSSESGSWAGELFF. This sequence joins TRBV7-8 and TRBJ2-2, with TRBD2 identical over 8 bases. From germline, CDR1 is SGHVS and CDR2 FQNEAQ. This CDR3 has 16 amino acids. V dropped 4 bases and J dropped 6; count of bases not matched to a gene: 10.

The chain recombines TRBV4-1 with TRBJ2-2; 7 bases agree with TRBD2. Germline assignment: CDR1 MGHRA and CDR2 YSYEKL. With 1 base clipped from V and 7 bases from J, the junction kept 9 bases outside the gene matches. The CDR3 spans 16 residues. CDR3: CASSQVWRLAGGELFF. CDR3 sequence (DNA): TGCGCCAGCAGCCAAGTCTGGCGACTAGCTGGCGGGGAGCTGTTTTTT.

Here the CDR3 reads CASSGGQGPPEGIQYF. For the CDR3, the DNA is TGCGCCAGCAGCGGGGGACAGGGGCCCCCCGAAGGCATTCAGTACTTC. The rearrangement links TRBV5-1 to TRBJ2-4; 10 positions match TRBD1. The V gene's germline CDR1 is SGHRS and CDR2 YFSETQ. The length of the CDR3 is 16 residues. After removal of 4 bases from V and 9 bases from J, the junction contained 13 bases not matched to a gene.

The chain combines TRBV13 with TRBJ1-3; unclear D gene. This CDR3 region has 12 residues. Looked up from germline, CDR1 is PRHDT and CDR2 is FYEKMQ (reference sequence). With 2 bases removed from V and 3 bases from J, the gap between germline ends came to 2 bases. This CDR3 is CASSLSGNTIYF. The CDR3 coding sequence is TGTGCCAGCAGCTTAAGTGGAAACACCATATATTTT. The entire variable domain, with the rest obtained from reference TRBV13 and TRBJ1-3, is as follows: AAGVIQSPRHLIKEKRETATLKCYPIPRHDTVYWYQQGPGQDPQFLISFYEKMQSDKGSIPDRFSAQQFSDYHSELNMSSLELGDSALYFCASSLSGNTIYFGEGSWLTVV.

In the case of this clone: The sample contains more than one DNA sequence encoding this CDR3. This chain joins TRBV6-5 and TRBJ1-3, with D hard to call. Germline values: CDR1 MNHEY, CDR2 SVGAGI. The CDR3 loop spans 11 amino acids. V lost 5 bases and J 4 bases, leaving 3 bases between the germline ends. CDR3 DNA: TGTGCCAGCAGTCAAGGAAACACCATATATTTT. Translation gives CASSQGNTIYF.

Regarding this clone: The junction shows a germline mismatch at one end, possibly a read error. This chain uses TRBV5-1 with TRBJ2-7; tentative D call: TRBD1 (6 bases). Germline V lookup: CDR1 SGHRS, CDR2 YFSETQ. The CDR3 is 16 residues long. CDR3 sequence: CASSLSPLTGSHEQYF. The CDR3 DNA follows: TGCGCCAGCAGCTTGTCCCCCCTGACAGGCTCCCACGAGCAGTACTTC.

This chain uses TRBV27 with TRBJ2-7; 7 nucleotides match TRBD1. The V gene's germline CDR1 is MNHEY and CDR2 SMNVEV (reference sequence). The length of the CDR3 is 15 residues. Unmatched junction bases numbered 8, after V lost 4 bases and J lost 2 bases. CDR3 sequence (DNA): TGTGCCAGCAGTTCCTATCCTACAGGGGCCTACGAGCAGTACTTC. Amino acid sequence: CASSSYPTGAYEQYF.

The chain combines TRBV7-2 with TRBJ2-1, with D tentatively TRBD1 or TRBD2 (5 bases each). Looked up from germline, CDR1 is SGHTA and CDR2 is FQGNSA. The CDR3 extends over 15 amino acids. V lost 2 bases and J 4 bases, leaving 12 bases between the germline ends. The CDR3 protein is CASSLWGTDYNEQFF. In DNA form, the CDR3 reads TGTGCCAGCAGCTTATGGGGGACGGATTACAATGAGCAGTTCTTC.

V and J are TRBV6-4 and TRBJ2-1; D may be TRBD2 (6 bases). This CDR3 is built from 15 residues. Germline V CDR1 and CDR2: MRHNA, SNTAGT. V gave up 4 bases and J gave up 0 bases, with 10 bases separating them. The DNA of the CDR3 is TGTGCCAGCAGTGCGGAGGGTTCCTCCTACAATGAGCAGTTCTTC. It encodes CASSAEGSSYNEQFF.

Remarks on this clone: Other nucleotide sequences from this sample produce the same CDR3. The chain employs TRBV7-2 and TRBJ2-1, with D possibly TRBD2 on 5 matching bases. CDR1 is SGHTA and CDR2 is FQGNSA in the germline V gene. Deletions cut 0 bases from V and 4 bases from J, with 10 bases between. The CDR3 consists of 15 residues. Written as DNA, the CDR3 is TGTGCCAGCAGCTTAGCGAGCGGACCGTACAATGAGCAGTTCTTC. This translates into CASSLASGPYNEQFF.

In this sample, this clone turned up once. Distinct nucleotide sequences in the sample also encode this CDR3. The chain employs TRBV20-1 and TRBJ2-7; D not certain. The CDR3 consists of 10 residues. Germline V gene sequence: CDR1 DFQATT, CDR2 SNEGSKA (reference sequence). The germline V and J ends were trimmed by 5 bases and 0 bases, with 2 bases remaining between them. The CDR3 loop is CSAASYEQYF. Here the CDR3 DNA reads TGCAGTGCTGCCTCCTACGAGCAGTACTTC.

J is TRBJ2-1 and V is TRBV9; 8 bases match TRBD2. The V gene's germline CDR1 is SGDLS and CDR2 YYNGEE. The V segment lost 0 bases and the J segment 13 bases; nucleotides outside the gene matches: 6. The CDR3 totals 13 residues. The CDR3 loop is CASSVGGTSSQFF. CDR3 nucleotides: TGTGCCAGCAGCGTAGGGGGGACTAGTAGTCAGTTCTTC.

This clone was found once. This chain uses TRBV5-1 with TRBJ2-2; 7 nucleotides match TRBD2. With 6 bases clipped from V and 4 bases from J, the junction kept 9 bases outside the gene matches. The CDR3 is made up of 15 amino acids. Germline CDR1 and CDR2: SGHRS and YFSETQ. The CDR3 is CASTFGRDGTGELFF. Here the CDR3 DNA reads TGCGCCAGCACCTTTGGGAGGGATGGCACCGGGGAGCTGTTTTTT.

The chain recombines TRBV6-6 with TRBJ2-1, with TRBD1 matching over 9 bases. CDR3 length equals 15 residues. In germline, CDR1 is MNHNY, CDR2 SVGAGI (reference sequence). Trimming removed 5 bases from V and 6 bases from J; junction bases left unmatched: 8. DNA for the CDR3: TGTGCCAGCAGTACACCGGGACAGGGTTCCAATGAGCAGTTCTTC. It specifies CASSTPGQGSNEQFF.

The V and J genes are TRBV7-3 and TRBJ1-2; no clear D gene. The CDR3 contains 16 residues. Between the trimmed V and J ends, which lost 6 bases and 0 bases, there was a span of 17 bases. CDR1 is SGHTA, CDR2 FQGTGA, per germline. CDR3 bases: TGTGCCAGCAGTCGAGGGCGAACGGAAGCTAACTATGGCTACACCTTC. It translates to CASSRGRTEANYGYTF.

The J gene is TRBJ2-3, the V gene TRBV11-2, with 10 bases matching TRBD2. The CDR3 loop spans 16 amino acids. In germline, CDR1 is SGHAT, CDR2 FQNNGV. V dropped 0 bases and J dropped 8; count of bases not matched to a gene: 8. The CDR3 bases are TGTGCCAGCAGCTTAGAGCTAGCGGGAGAGGGTCTTACGCAGTATTTT. Encoded protein: CASSLELAGEGLTQYF.

A word on this clone: Other DNA variants within this sample encode the same CDR3. The J gene is TRBJ2-5, the V gene TRBV5-1; D is unresolved. The CDR3 is 14 residues long. From germline, CDR1 is SGHRS and CDR2 YFSETQ. Trimming took off 2 bases at V and 0 bases at J, with 8 bases between the two ends. The CDR3 loop reads CASSLSGDQETQYF. DNA of the CDR3: TGCGCCAGCAGCTTAAGTGGGGACCAAGAGACCCAGTACTTC.

In its sample, this clone was seen once. The rearrangement joins TRBV28 to TRBJ2-7; no clear D. The V and J ends lost 5 bases and 3 bases respectively, with 11 bases between them. CDR3 size: 13 residues. CDR1 and CDR2 (germline): MDHEN, SYDVKM. As DNA, the CDR3 is TGTGCCAGCAGTCCCCCACCCGGCTACGAGCAGTACTTC. Its protein product is CASSPPPGYEQYF.